These 30 T cell receptor beta chains were sequenced from one sample in a study of neurological immune-mediated disorders. Via MiXCR, TCRdb re-called the 5' RACE reads, giving one row per CDR3 protein. Seen here are about 21,000 distinct CDR3 sequences, around 6% observed once, and the top ten hold 40% to 45%. Sample: CD8+ T cells from blood. These receptors were obtained from a man younger than 35 in good health.

In this sample, this clonotype turned up many times. The chain joins TRBV11-2 to TRBJ2-1, with 10 bases matching TRBD2. The germline CDR1 and CDR2 sequences are SGHAT and FQNNGV. The CDR3 covers 16 residues. V dropped 4 bases and J dropped 8; count of bases not matched to a gene: 11. CDR3 in amino acids: CASSSRGAGGRDEQFF. DNA for the CDR3: TGTGCCAGCAGCTCCAGGGGAGCGGGGGGGAGGGATGAGCAGTTCTTC.

This chain connects TRBV15 to TRBJ2-3, with 11 bases matching TRBD2. J gave up 0 bases and V 1 base, and 3 bases lay outside the gene matches. This CDR3 comprises 17 residues. Germline V CDR1 and CDR2: LNHNV, YYDKDF (reference sequence). CDR3 DNA: TGTGCCACCAGCAGAGGAGTAGCGGGGGGGAGCACAGATACGCAGTATTTT. Its protein product is CATSRGVAGGSTDTQYF. Combining the CDR3 with reference TRBV15 and TRBJ2-3 gives the whole variable domain DAMVIQNPRYQVTQFGKPVTLSCSQTLNHNVMYWYQQKSSQAPKLLFHYYDKDFNNEADTPDNFQSRRPNTSFCFLDIRSPGLGDTAMYLCATSRGVAGGSTDTQYFGPGTRLTVL.

This clonotype has ten or more counts. V is TRBV29-1 and J is TRBJ2-7, with TRBD1 matching 9 bases. Germline-derived CDR1 and CDR2 are SQVTM and ANQGSEA. CDR3 length: 14 residues. Trimming took 1 base from V and 5 from J; bases not matched to a gene: 6. As DNA, the CDR3 is TGCAGCGTTGAAGGGACAGGGGTTACCCACGAGCAGTACTTC. Translated: CSVEGTGVTHEQYF.

This clonotype has at least ten counts. The chain carries TRBV20-1 and TRBJ1-2, with TRBD1 identical over 7 bases. The CDR3 covers 12 residues. Germline V gives CDR1 DFQATT, CDR2 SNEGSKA (reference sequence). The V gene end was trimmed by 1 base and the J gene end by 7 bases; junction bases not matched to a gene: 3. CDR3: CSARVPGGGYTF. The CDR3 coding sequence is TGCAGTGCTAGAGTTCCAGGGGGTGGCTACACCTTC.

This clonotype was detected many times. This sequence joins TRBV5-1 and TRBJ2-7; 7 nucleotides match TRBD1. CDR3 length equals 14 residues. With V trimmed by 4 bases and J by 3 bases, 7 bases remained unmatched. Germline V lookup: CDR1 SGHRS, CDR2 YFSETQ. DNA for the CDR3: TGCGCCAGCAGCCAAGACAGGGTTTTCTACGAGCAGTACTTC. It translates to CASSQDRVFYEQYF.

This clonotype appeared many times. The gene calls are TRBV19 and TRBJ1-1; D gene ambiguous. Germline-derived CDR1 and CDR2 are LNHDA and SQIVND (reference sequence). Trimming took off 6 bases at V and 0 bases at J, with 17 bases between the two ends. The CDR3 consists of 16 residues. The CDR3 DNA sequence: TGTGCCAGTAGGAAGCCAACCACGTCTGTGAACACTGAAGCTTTCTTT. It codes for CASRKPTTSVNTEAFF.

There are many counts of this clonotype. The chain is built from TRBV27 and TRBJ2-7; D is perhaps TRBD1 (6 bases). The CDR3 has 16 amino acids. The V and J ends lost 0 bases and 2 bases respectively, with 14 bases between them. Germline V gives CDR1 MNHEY, CDR2 SMNVEV (reference sequence). The DNA for the CDR3 is TGTGCCAGCAGTTTATCCGCCCCACAGGGAACCTACGAGCAGTACTTC. Its protein is CASSLSAPQGTYEQYF.

This clonotype was detected ten times or more. The chain has TRBV7-8 and TRBJ1-1; D is unresolved. V gave up 5 bases and J gave up 1 base, with 2 bases separating them. The CDR3 loop spans 11 amino acids. Looked up from germline, CDR1 is SGHVS and CDR2 is FQNEAQ. CDR3 sequence (DNA): TGTGCCAGCAGCCAGAACACTGAAGCTTTCTTT. Translating it yields CASSQNTEAFF.

This clonotype was observed at least ten times. V usage is TRBV19 and J usage is TRBJ1-5; no clear D. V was clipped by 4 bases and J by 4 bases, with 5 bases between them. The CDR3 has 12 residues. Germline-derived CDR1 and CDR2 are LNHDA and SQIVND (reference sequence). CDR3 loop: CASSTPNQPQHF. CDR3 DNA sequence: TGTGCCAGTAGTACCCCAAATCAGCCCCAGCATTTT.

This clonotype was seen repeatedly, ten times or more. V gene TRBV9 combines with J gene TRBJ1-1; no reliable D call. The CDR3 has 14 amino acids. Per germline, CDR1 SGDLS and CDR2 YYNGEE. Trimming took off 7 bases at V and 0 bases at J, with 13 bases between the two ends. The CDR3 DNA follows: TGTGCCAGCTCCAGTGGCATCATGAACACTGAAGCTTTCTTT. Translated: CASSSGIMNTEAFF.

This clonotype is classed as medium-sized. The chain combines TRBV20-1 with TRBJ2-7, with unresolved D. The CDR3 runs to 13 residues. Trimming took off 6 bases at V and 3 bases at J, with 15 bases between the two ends. Looked up from germline, CDR1 is DFQATT and CDR2 is SNEGSKA (reference sequence). Here the CDR3 DNA reads TGCAGTGCCCGAGGCGGATCCTACTACGAGCAGTACTTC. Translated: CSARGGSYYEQYF.

This clonotype came up many times. The rearrangement links TRBV2 to TRBJ1-2; D unresolved. Germline V gene data show CDR1 as SNHLY and CDR2 as FYNNEI. This CDR3 spans 8 amino acids. Deletions cut 7 bases from V and 6 bases from J, with 0 bases between. The CDR3 region has the DNA TGTGCCAGCAATGGCTACACCTTC. Amino acids: CASNGYTF.

This clonotype was detected a few times. The chain employs TRBV12-3 or TRBV12-4 and TRBJ2-2, with D perhaps matching TRBD1 or TRBD2 (5 bases each). CDR3 length: 17 amino acids. V was cut by 7 bases and J by 4 bases, with 22 bases left in between. CDR3 residues: CASTTPPGALSTGELFF. As DNA, the CDR3 is TGTGCCAGCACCACCCCCCCCGGGGCGCTAAGCACCGGGGAGCTGTTTTTT.

The sample holds many counts of this clonotype. This rearrangement joins TRBV20-1 to TRBJ2-7; no definite D call. The CDR3 totals 12 residues. Germline CDR1 is DFQATT and CDR2 is SNEGSKA (reference sequence). V was pared by 2 bases and J by 0 bases, with 5 bases between. The CDR3 DNA sequence: TGCAGTGCTAGACACAGCTCCTACGAGCAGTACTTC. This codes for CSARHSSYEQYF.

This clonotype was recorded a few times. This chain links TRBV4-1 with TRBJ1-5; D is unclear. The CDR3 is made up of 15 amino acids. The germline gives CDR1 MGHRA, CDR2 YSYEKL. V lost 1 base, J lost 0 bases, and 7 bases lay in between. The CDR3 bases are TGCGCCAGCAGCCAAGGGCCGGATAGCAATCAGCCCCAGCATTTT. Encoded protein: CASSQGPDSNQPQHF.

This clonotype was seen at least ten times. The chain joins TRBV27 to TRBJ2-5; TRBD2 matches 13 bases. Germline-derived CDR1 and CDR2 are MNHEY and SMNVEV (reference sequence). The CDR3 length is 20 residues. Trimming cost V 1 base and J 4 bases; bases outside gene matches: 15. The CDR3: CASSLWGLTSGGPRAETQYF. The CDR3 region has the DNA TGTGCCAGCAGTTTATGGGGGTTGACTAGCGGGGGGCCCCGAGCAGAGACCCAGTACTTC.

The V and J genes are TRBV29-1 and TRBJ1-5; D possibly corresponds to TRBD1 (6 bases). CDR3 size: 13 residues. Germline values: CDR1 SQVTM, CDR2 ANQGSEA. Between the trimmed V and J ends, which lost 4 bases and 5 bases, there was a span of 12 bases. The CDR3 region has the DNA TGCAGCGTTGGTGGGACACATGATCAGCCCCAGCATTTT. The encoded protein is CSVGGTHDQPQHF.

CDR3: CASSYGSEYYGYTF. As DNA, the CDR3 is TGTGCCAGCAGCTACGGCAGCGAATACTATGGCTACACCTTC. The chain employs TRBV7-9 and TRBJ1-2; D unresolved. Deletions cut 4 bases from V and 3 bases from J, with 12 bases between. This CDR3 is 14 amino acids long. Germline lookup yields CDR1 SEHNR and CDR2 FQNEAQ (reference sequence).

This clonotype was observed many times. The chain is built from TRBV7-2 and TRBJ2-3; 10 positions match TRBD2. The V gene end was trimmed by 4 bases and the J gene end by 0 bases; junction bases not matched to a gene: 7. In germline, CDR1 is SGHTA, CDR2 FQGNSA. The CDR3 totals 17 residues. The CDR3 here is CASSSLAGAPSTDTQYF. The CDR3, as DNA: TGTGCCAGCAGCTCCCTAGCGGGGGCCCCTAGCACAGATACGCAGTATTTT.

Ten or more counts support this clonotype. The rearrangement joins TRBV9 to TRBJ2-7, with a possible D match to TRBD2 (5 bases). Germline assignment: CDR1 SGDLS and CDR2 YYNGEE. The V and J ends lost 4 bases and 3 bases respectively, with 14 bases between them. The CDR3 consists of 14 residues. The chain's CDR3 is CASSTDGEHYEQYF. As DNA, the CDR3 is TGTGCCAGCAGCACCGACGGGGAACACTACGAGCAGTACTTC.

In this sample, this clonotype turned up many times. The rearrangement joins TRBV2 to TRBJ2-7, with D tentatively TRBD2 (5 bases). Trimming left V 8 bases short and J 2 bases short, with 13 bases between. This CDR3 spans 13 amino acids. CDR1 SNHLY and CDR2 FYNNEI come from the germline V gene. CDR3 sequence (DNA): TGTGCCAGCGGGAGCGGCCCTACCTACGAGCAGTACTTC. Residues: CASGSGPTYEQYF.

This clonotype was recorded many times. The chain employs TRBV20-1 and TRBJ1-1, with D tentatively TRBD1 (6 bases). This CDR3 contains 14 residues. Germline CDR1 DFQATT, CDR2 SNEGSKA (reference sequence). Trimming took 1 base from V and 0 from J, leaving 9 bases between them. CDR3 nucleotide sequence: TGCAGTGCTAGAGTCAGGGGTCTGAACACTGAAGCTTTCTTT. This gives the protein CSARVRGLNTEAFF.

This clonotype was detected ten times or more. This chain joins TRBV5-6 and TRBJ2-7, with 8 bases matching TRBD1. Germline CDR1 reads SGHDT; CDR2 reads YYEEEE. V was pared by 5 bases and J by 5 bases, with 9 bases of the junction left unmatched. This CDR3 is 14 amino acids long. This CDR3 is CASRELRGRNEQYF. The CDR3, as DNA: TGTGCCAGCAGGGAGCTCAGGGGGCGCAACGAGCAGTACTTC.

This clonotype occurred many times. The chain recombines TRBV7-9 with TRBJ2-2, with D unclear. This CDR3 spans 13 amino acids. V lost 5 bases and J lost 6, with 10 bases in between. Germline CDR1 SEHNR, CDR2 FQNEAQ (reference sequence). The CDR3 DNA reads TGTGCCAGCAGCCTCGGAATCCCCGGGGAGCTGTTTTTT. It specifies CASSLGIPGELFF.

This clonotype was observed many times. The chain combines TRBV4-1 with TRBJ2-3, with TRBD2 matching over 11 bases. The CDR3 consists of 18 residues. CDR1 and CDR2 (germline): MGHRA, YSYEKL. V was pared by 4 bases and J by 1 base, with 10 bases of the junction left unmatched. The DNA of the CDR3 is TGCGCCAGCAGCCTTAGCGGGGGGGCCCAGGTCGGCACAGATACGCAGTATTTT. This translates into CASSLSGGAQVGTDTQYF.

This clonotype was seen ten or more times. V gene TRBV7-6 combines with J gene TRBJ1-3; D unresolved. The CDR3 consists of 15 residues. Between the trimmed V and J ends, which lost 4 bases and 0 bases, there was a span of 10 bases. CDR1 is SGHVS, CDR2 FNYEAQ, per germline. The CDR3 nucleotides are TGTGCCAGCAGCTCGGACCGAAGCTCTGGAAACACCATATATTTT. It encodes CASSSDRSSGNTIYF.

This clonotype was counted many times. This chain connects TRBV6-2 or TRBV6-3 to TRBJ1-2; maybe TRBD1 (5 bases). Between the trimmed V and J ends, which lost 0 bases and 5 bases, there was a span of 28 bases. The CDR3 sequence is 20 residues long. Per germline, CDR1 MNHEY and CDR2 SVGEGT. CDR3 protein: CASSYSMFVRETGTDYGYTF. The CDR3 DNA sequence: TGTGCCAGCAGTTACTCGATGTTCGTCCGCGAAACCGGGACGGATTATGGCTACACCTTC.

This clonotype was detected a few times. The rearrangement uses TRBV12-3 or TRBV12-4 and TRBJ2-3; 7 bases match TRBD2. V lost 5 bases, J lost 0 bases, and 8 bases stayed unmatched. This CDR3 region has 16 residues. CDR3 in DNA: TGTGCCAGCAGTCCATATACGGGGGGTAGCACAGATACGCAGTATTTT. It is translated as CASSPYTGGSTDTQYF.

This clonotype was counted at least ten times. V usage is TRBV7-2 and J usage is TRBJ1-1; maybe TRBD1 (6 bases). The V and J ends lost 2 bases and 1 base respectively, with 8 bases between them. Germline V gene lookup returns CDR1 SGHTA and CDR2 FQGNSA. The CDR3 consists of 14 residues. This chain's CDR3 is CASSLPGQNTEAFF. CDR3 sequence (DNA): TGTGCCAGCAGCTTACCGGGACAGAACACTGAAGCTTTCTTT.

In the case of this clonotype: A much larger clone differs by one base, so this may be a read error. The rearrangement uses TRBV21-1 and TRBJ2-7. TRBV21-1 constitutes a pseudogene. CDR3 length: 13 amino acids. CDR3 bases: TGTGCCAGCAGCAAAGATGTGAACTACGAGCAGTACTTC. Protein: CASSKDVNYEQYF.